What follows are 19 T cell receptor beta chains derived from one specimen sequenced in a study of blood T cell repertoires in COVID-19. Some clones are missing from TCRdb's copy, which holds only in-frame ones; the method was immunoSEQ multiplex PCR. Of approximately 160,000 clones in the sample, 90% were seen once. Input material: peripheral blood. Receptors originate from a man aged 60 to 69 with active or convalescent COVID-19.

J is TRBJ1-4 and V is TRBV7-9; 8 nucleotides agree with TRBD1. Looked up from germline, CDR1 is SEHNR and CDR2 is FQNEAQ (reference sequence). This CDR3 comprises 17 residues. Trimming at V came to 2 bases and at J to 5 bases, leaving 10 bases not matched to a gene. The CDR3 DNA is TGTGCCAGCAGCTTATGGAGGACGACAGGGGTCAATGAAAAACTGTTTTTT. The encoded protein is CASSLWRTTGVNEKLFF.

This chain links TRBV19 with TRBJ1-3; D unclear. The V and J ends lost 9 bases and 2 bases respectively, with 14 bases between them. This CDR3 comprises 14 residues. Germline CDR1 reads LNHDA; CDR2 reads SQIVND (reference sequence). Here the CDR3 DNA reads TGTGCCAGCCAGCCGGGGAACGCTGGAAACACCATATATTTT. Protein: CASQPGNAGNTIYF.

This clone appeared once. The chain is built from TRBV18 and TRBJ1-5, with TRBD1 matching over 7 bases. The junction had 12 bases not matched to a gene; V was cut back by 5 bases and J by 2 bases. The CDR3 covers 17 residues. Germline V lookup: CDR1 KGHSH, CDR2 LQKENI. CDR3 amino acids: CASSGPIDRAGNQPQHF. In DNA, the CDR3 is TGTGCCAGCTCAGGCCCAATTGACAGGGCCGGCAATCAGCCCCAGCATTTT. Variable domain in full (rest from reference TRBV18 and TRBJ1-5): NAGVMQNPRHLVRRRGQEARLRCSPMKGHSHVYWYRQLPEEGLKFMVYLQKENIIDESGMPKERFSAEFPKEGPSILRIQQVVRGDSAAYFCASSGPIDRAGNQPQHFGDGTRLSIL.

The CDR3 DNA is TGTGCTAGTGGTCCTGGTCAAGGGGCAGGCACTGAAGCTTTCTTT. Its protein product is CASGPGQGAGTEAFF. The chain links TRBV12-5 to TRBJ1-1; D possibly corresponds to TRBD1 (5 bases). The germline gives CDR1 LGHNT, CDR2 FRNRAP. Between the trimmed V and J ends, which lost 5 bases and 4 bases, there was a span of 17 bases. The CDR3 extends over 15 amino acids.

The chain couples TRBV30 to TRBJ1-6; 7 nucleotides align to TRBD1. The germline V gene encodes CDR1 GTSNPN and CDR2 SVGIG (reference sequence). The CDR3 contains 16 residues. Trimming cost V 2 bases and J 4 bases; bases outside gene matches: 8. CDR3 region: CAWSLAGTAYNSPLHF. The CDR3 DNA reads TGTGCCTGGAGTTTAGCCGGGACAGCTTATAATTCACCCCTCCACTTT. Complete variable domain (other parts from reference TRBV30 and TRBJ1-6): SQTIHQWPATLVQPVGSPLSLECTVEGTSNPNLYWYRQAAGRGLQLLFYSVGIGQISSEVPQNLSASRPQDRQFILSSKKLLLSDSGFYLCAWSLAGTAYNSPLHFGNGTRLTVT.

The chain has TRBV20-1 and TRBJ1-2; D remains unclear. Deletions cut 5 bases from V and 5 bases from J, with 9 bases between. The length of the CDR3 is 11 residues. The germline V gene has CDR1 DFQATT and CDR2 SNEGSKA (reference sequence). CDR3 coding DNA: TGCAGTGCTGCCTACAGATATGGCTACACCTTC. This encodes CSAAYRYGYTF.

V is TRBV19 and J is TRBJ1-2; 7 bases are shared with TRBD1. The CDR3 runs 14 residues. Germline assignment: CDR1 LNHDA and CDR2 SQIVND (reference sequence). V lost 3 bases to trimming and J lost 7 bases; unmatched junction nucleotides: 8. As DNA, the CDR3 is TGTGCCAGTAGTATCGACTCAGGGGGAAGTGGCTACACCTTC. It yields the protein CASSIDSGGSGYTF.

The chain uses TRBV19 and TRBJ1-5; TRBD1 matches 9 bases. Germline CDR1 reads LNHDA; CDR2 reads SQIVND (reference sequence). CDR3 length: 15 amino acids. V trimming: 4 bases; J trimming: 7 bases; junction bases outside the gene matches: 8. The DNA for the CDR3 is TGTGCCAGTAGTACCCAATGGACAGGGGAGCAGCCCCAGCATTTT. It yields the protein CASSTQWTGEQPQHF.

This sequence joins TRBV7-9 and TRBJ2-3; 9 nucleotides line up with TRBD2. Germline trimming cut 4 bases from V and 4 bases from J; bases unmatched to any gene: 6. Germline V gene data show CDR1 as SEHNR and CDR2 as FQNEAQ (reference sequence). The CDR3 loop spans 15 amino acids. CDR3 amino acids: CASSSSGVGADTQYF. The CDR3 DNA reads TGTGCCAGCAGCTCTAGCGGGGTTGGGGCAGATACGCAGTATTTT.

V gene TRBV5-1 combines with J gene TRBJ1-4; no clear D. The CDR3 runs 13 residues. Germline V gives CDR1 SGHRS, CDR2 YFSETQ. V lost 0 bases and J 2 bases, leaving 2 bases between the germline ends. The CDR3 loop reads CASSLATNEKLFF. CDR3 sequence (DNA): TGCGCCAGCAGCTTGGCGACTAATGAAAAACTGTTTTTT.

The V call is TRBV19, the J call TRBJ1-2; 8 positions match TRBD1. The J segment lost 8 bases and the V segment lost 5 bases, leaving 10 bases of the junction unmatched. Germline CDR1 LNHDA, CDR2 SQIVND (reference sequence). CDR3 size: 14 residues. The CDR3 bases are TGTGCCAGTAGTGGACAGGGTAGGATTGAGGGCTACACCTTC. It translates to CASSGQGRIEGYTF.

The V call is TRBV6-5, the J call TRBJ2-7; perhaps TRBD1 as D (6 bases). The CDR3 totals 14 residues. Germline V gene data show CDR1 as MNHEY and CDR2 as SVGAGI. Trimming left V 0 bases short and J 8 bases short, with 14 bases between. CDR3 sequence (DNA): TGTGCCAGCAGTTACTCGAAACAGGGCGGCAAGCAGTACTTC. This gives the protein CASSYSKQGGKQYF.

The rearrangement links TRBV9 to TRBJ1-3; the match to TRBD1 covers 10 bases. The J segment lost 1 base and the V segment lost 7 bases, leaving 5 bases of the junction unmatched. Germline V gene data show CDR1 as SGDLS and CDR2 as YYNGEE. This CDR3 spans 15 amino acids. The CDR3 DNA reads TGTGCCAGCGGGGACAGGGGAGTTTCTGGAAACACCATATATTTT. This translates into CASGDRGVSGNTIYF. The full variable domain, completed using reference TRBV9 and TRBJ1-3, is DSGVTQTPKHLITATGQRVTLRCSPRSGDLSVYWYQQSLDQGLQFLIQYYNGEERAKGNILERFSAQQFPDLHSELNLSSLELGDSALYFCASGDRGVSGNTIYFGEGSWLTVV.

DNA for the CDR3: TGTGCCAGCAGCTTAGCCGTCGGACAGGGACAAGAGACCCAGTACTTC. Encoded protein: CASSLAVGQGQETQYF. The J gene is TRBJ2-5, the V gene TRBV11-2; 8 bases line up with TRBD1. The CDR3 totals 16 residues. In germline, CDR1 is SGHAT, CDR2 FQNNGV. V was pared by 1 base and J by 2 bases, with 6 bases of the junction left unmatched.

V is TRBV7-2 and J is TRBJ2-3; 14 positions match TRBD2. The CDR3 runs 17 residues. Trimming removed 4 bases from V and 3 bases from J; junction bases left unmatched: 6. CDR1 is SGHTA and CDR2 is FQGNSA in the germline V gene. The CDR3 DNA is TGTGCCAGCAGCTATCGAGGGACTAGCGGGAGAACAGATACGCAGTATTTT. It translates to CASSYRGTSGRTDTQYF.

The V call is TRBV10-2, the J call TRBJ1-1; 8 nucleotides line up with TRBD1. This CDR3 spans 14 amino acids. With V trimmed by 3 bases and J by 1 base, 1 base remained unmatched. Germline-derived CDR1 and CDR2 are WSHSY and SAAADI. The DNA for the CDR3 is TGCGCCAGCAGTGACAGGGGGCCGAACACTGAAGCTTTCTTT. Its protein is CASSDRGPNTEAFF.

The V gene is TRBV19, the J gene TRBJ1-2; a possible D gene is TRBD1 (5 bases). The length of the CDR3 is 14 residues. Germline V gene lookup returns CDR1 LNHDA and CDR2 SQIVND (reference sequence). Trimming stripped 0 bases from V and 8 bases from J, with 13 bases between. CDR3 coding DNA: TGTGCCAGTAGTATAGATGGAAGGGGATGGGGCTACACCTTC. Its translation: CASSIDGRGWGYTF.

V usage is TRBV7-2 and J usage is TRBJ2-1, with 7 bases fitting TRBD1. The CDR3 consists of 15 residues. Germline values: CDR1 SGHTA, CDR2 FQGNSA. J gave up 8 bases and V 1 base, and 8 bases lay outside the gene matches. The CDR3 nucleotides are TGTGCCAGCAGCTTAGGTGTGACAGGGTTCGATGAGCAGTTCTTC. Its translation is CASSLGVTGFDEQFF.

The V and J genes are TRBV6-5 and TRBJ1-2, with D perhaps matching TRBD1 (6 bases). This CDR3 spans 15 amino acids. The V end was cut by 2 bases, the J end by 3 bases, with 13 bases between. The germline CDR1 and CDR2 sequences are MNHEY and SVGAGI. CDR3 DNA sequence: TGTGCCAGCAGTTACGAATCAGGGGTATACTATGGCTACACCTTC. It yields the protein CASSYESGVYYGYTF.